A single T cell receptor beta chain is shown here with its context. What it binds is unknown. The repertoire was sequenced with immunoSEQ multiplex PCR; TCRdb's copy has only in-frame clones and lacks some. The table lists 40,000 to 45,000 clones, 70% to 90% of them singletons. The record originates from a study of OX40 agonist ivuxolimab in advanced cancers. Study-wide background: Ivuxolimab is an agonistic anti-OX40 (CD134) antibody, and patients were treated with it.

Findings and caveats of the study: Clonal expansion was seen in CD4+ and CD8+ blood T cells by week 6 at 0.1 to 3.0 mg/kg.

The CDR3 runs 16 residues. Trimming pared 0 bases from V and 4 bases from J, leaving 12 bases between. CDR1 and CDR2 from the germline V gene are LGHNT and FRNRAP. Patients had blood sampled at baseline and again on cycle 4 day 1 and cycle 7 day 1. The TCR originated in an adult with an advanced solid tumor such as melanoma, head and neck, liver or kidney cancer. The sample in question was CD4+ or CD8+ T cells sorted from blood, obtained in a trial of the OX40 agonist ivuxolimab. J is TRBJ1-4 and V is TRBV12-5; no firm D call. Here the CDR3 DNA reads TGTGCTAGTGGTTTGGTTAACAGAGAGGGTAATGAAAAACTGTTTTTT. Translating gives CASGLVNREGNEKLFF.